This entry concerns a single T cell receptor beta chain. The data were taken from a study of radiation and T cells in renal cell carcinoma. The method was immunoSEQ multiplex PCR; TCRdb's version includes in-frame clones alone and lacks a portion of them. The sample has some 97,000 clones, 65% to 90% seen once. Described time point: blood 4 weeks post-SBRT, at nephrectomy. As to treatment: 15 Gy SBRT to primary tumor, nephrectomy 4 weeks later. Nephrectomy followed 15 Gy stereotactic body radiation by 4 weeks. Serial blood draws occurred at baseline and 2 and 4 weeks post-SBRT. The germline V gene has CDR1 MNHEY and CDR2 SVGAGI. There are 14 residues in the CDR3. V was pared by 6 bases and J by 10 bases, with 7 bases of the junction left unmatched.

V usage is TRBV6-5 and J usage is TRBJ1-4, with 11 bases lining up with TRBD1. The sequence was obtained from a man in his 60s with renal cell carcinoma. Material: blood, obtained from a patient whose treatment included radiotherapy and nephrectomy. The chain's CDR3 is CASRRTGGEGKLFF. CDR3 nucleotide sequence: TGTGCCAGCAGGCGGACAGGGGGCGAGGGAAAACTGTTTTTT.